This T cell receptor (beta chain) was identified in a study of T-cell memory formation after mild COVID-19. Study results and caveats: Confirmation was lacking for SARS-CoV-2 specificity of second-wave clones that peaked on day 37. CD4/CD8 balance characterized clones contracting day 15 to 85, and CD4+ skew characterized later expanders. Some SARS-CoV-2-responding clones were already detected in memory before infection.

Amplification by 5'RACE using constant-segment primers produced TCR alpha and TCR beta cDNA libraries that carried sample barcodes and UMIs. TCRdb re-analysed the 5' RACE reads in MiXCR, keeping a single row per CDR3 protein. The sample shows fewer than 600,000 distinct CDR3 sequences, about 20% of them seen only once. This clonotype was seen a few times. Its specificity is unknown. There are 17 residues in the CDR3. V was cut by 0 bases and J by 2 bases, with 11 bases left in between. Germline-derived CDR1 and CDR2 are LGHNA and YNFKEQ. V gene TRBV4-2 combines with J gene TRBJ2-6; D not certain. The sample taken for sequencing was PBMCs or a T cell subset sorted from them (not recorded which). This sequence was found in an adult woman who had mild COVID-19 (a few samples of this study predate the infection). Cell type and time point are not known. The CDR3 nucleotides are TGTGCCAGCAGCCAAGATACGTCGGCAGCTGGGGCCAACGTCCTGACTTTC. Its translation: CASSQDTSAAGANVLTF.